The 20 T cell receptor beta chains below come from one sample, sequenced in a study of response to subunit inactivated influenza vaccine. TCRdb reprocessed the RT-PCR reads via MiXCR and lists one record per CDR3 protein. The sample carries 300,000 to 350,000 distinct CDR3 sequences, 21% recorded once. This sample comprised PBMCs from blood, obtained about 20 months after vaccination. The receptors were sampled from a man between 50 and 75 years old who received an inactivated influenza vaccine.

This sequence joins TRBV20-1 and TRBJ1-5; D ambiguous. Trimming cost V 0 bases and J 0 bases, with 6 bases left between them. The germline V gene has CDR1 DFQATT and CDR2 SNEGSKA (reference sequence). This CDR3 region has 14 residues. This CDR3 is CSARDSSSNQPQHF. CDR3 nucleotides: TGCAGTGCTAGAGACAGCTCTAGCAATCAGCCCCAGCATTTT.

This clonotype was recorded many times. The genes are TRBV28 and TRBJ2-7, with 8 bases fitting TRBD1. CDR3 length equals 15 residues. Germline V lookup: CDR1 MDHEN, CDR2 SYDVKM. J lost 4 bases, V lost 1 base, and 6 bases had no gene match. The CDR3 DNA reads as TGTGCCAGCAGTTTATTGACAGGGGAGGATTACGAGCAGTACTTC. This translates into CASSLLTGEDYEQYF.

V and J are TRBV6-2 or TRBV6-3 and TRBJ1-1; D call uncertain. The CDR3 contains 16 residues. V lost 0 bases, J lost 5 bases, and 16 bases lay in between. CDR1 is MNHEY and CDR2 is SVGEGT in the germline V gene. Here the CDR3 reads CASSYSTRGFGTEAFF. DNA for the CDR3: TGTGCCAGCAGTTACTCGACCCGTGGATTCGGGACTGAAGCTTTCTTT.

As for this clonotype: At one end, the junction sequence differs from germline, possibly due to a read error. The CDR3 bases are TGCGCCAGCAGCCAAGATCGTCCGAACGAAGCTTTATTT. It specifies CASSQDRPNEALF. The V and J genes are TRBV4-3 and TRBJ1-1; D is unclear. CDR1 is LGHNA and CDR2 is YSLEER in the germline V gene. The CDR3 has 13 residues.

This clonotype was observed a single time. The chain couples TRBV12-3 or TRBV12-4 to TRBJ1-1; no clear D gene. Trimming shortened V by 6 bases and J by 5 bases, and 7 bases separated the two germline ends. This CDR3 comprises 11 residues. Here the CDR3 reads CASRGFTEAFF. CDR3 coding DNA: TGTGCCAGCAGGGGGTTTACTGAAGCTTTCTTT.

The chain has TRBV9 and TRBJ1-2, with 8 bases lining up with TRBD1. The CDR3 loop spans 16 amino acids. CDR1 is SGDLS and CDR2 is YYNGEE in the germline V gene. Trimming removed 4 bases from V and 6 bases from J; junction bases left unmatched: 14. CDR3 DNA sequence: TGTGCCAGCAGCAACAATATGGACAGGGTTGTCGATGGCTACACCTTC. Encoded protein: CASSNNMDRVVDGYTF.

The chain joins TRBV28 to TRBJ1-4, with 9 bases that match TRBD1. The germline CDR1 and CDR2 sequences are MDHEN and SYDVKM. The CDR3 consists of 15 residues. J gave up 8 bases and V 2 bases, and 6 bases lay outside the gene matches. The CDR3 DNA reads as TGTGCCAGCAGTTTAACTCTCGGACAGGGGGAAAAACTGTTTTTT. Protein: CASSLTLGQGEKLFF.

The V gene is TRBV7-8, the J gene TRBJ2-1, with D uncertain. The CDR3 totals 15 residues. V was cut by 1 base and J by 0 bases, with 7 bases left in between. Germline-derived CDR1 and CDR2 are SGHVS and FQNEAQ. CDR3 DNA: TGTGCCAGCAGCTTAGGGTACCCCTCCTACAATGAGCAGTTCTTC. It is translated as CASSLGYPSYNEQFF.

CDR3 region: CASSVSAGGEDTQYF. The CDR3 nucleotides read TGTGCCAGCAGCGTATCTGCGGGAGGTGAAGATACGCAGTATTTT. This chain links TRBV9 with TRBJ2-3, with 8 bases aligning to TRBD2. V lost 1 base and J lost 5; bases outside the gene matches: 6. CDR3 size: 15 residues. CDR1 is SGDLS and CDR2 is YYNGEE in the germline V gene.

This clonotype was counted many times. The chain uses TRBV29-1 and TRBJ1-1; no clear D. The CDR3 spans 13 residues. The germline CDR1 and CDR2 sequences are SQVTM and ANQGSEA. The V and J ends lost 4 bases and 4 bases respectively, with 13 bases between them. CDR3 residues: CSVAARFGTEAFF. As DNA, the CDR3 is TGCAGCGTTGCTGCCCGGTTTGGCACTGAAGCTTTCTTT.

This clonotype was counted between two and nine times. The chain carries TRBV29-1 and TRBJ1-1; D gene uncertain. The CDR3 sequence is 13 residues long. The germline gives CDR1 SQVTM, CDR2 ANQGSEA. The V end was cut by 6 bases, the J end by 0 bases, with 11 bases between. Here the CDR3 reads CSVRAALNTEAFF. The DNA for the CDR3 is TGCAGCGTCCGTGCGGCGCTGAACACTGAAGCTTTCTTT.

At least ten counts were recorded for this clonotype. The gene calls are TRBV29-1 and TRBJ1-1, with D possibly being TRBD1 (6 bases). The CDR3 sequence is 13 residues long. Trimming took off 2 bases at V and 8 bases at J, with 15 bases between the two ends. Germline assignment: CDR1 SQVTM and CDR2 ANQGSEA. The CDR3 DNA is TGCAGCGTTGAAAGGGTACAGGGCTCCGAAGCTTTCTTT. The encoded protein is CSVERVQGSEAFF.

The chain is built from TRBV3-1 and TRBJ1-1, with a tentative D call TRBD1 (6 bases). Germline CDR1 LGHDT, CDR2 YNNKEL (reference sequence). V gave up 3 bases and J gave up 0 bases, with 14 bases separating them. The CDR3 has 16 amino acids. CDR3: CASSHTRTAVNTEAFF. In nucleotides, the CDR3 is TGTGCCAGCAGCCATACCCGGACAGCCGTGAACACTGAAGCTTTCTTT.

The chain recombines TRBV10-3 with TRBJ1-1, with D possibly matching TRBD1 (6 bases). Germline-derived CDR1 and CDR2 are ENHRY and SYGVKD. V was trimmed by 3 bases and J by 6 bases, leaving 17 bases between them. The CDR3 consists of 15 residues. As DNA, the CDR3 is TGTGCCATCAGTGAATCACAGGGAACCAGGTCTGAAGCTTTCTTT. It yields the protein CAISESQGTRSEAFF.

This clonotype has a handful of counts. The gene calls are TRBV20-1 and TRBJ2-1; maybe TRBD2 (5 bases). Trimming pared 6 bases from V and 6 bases from J, leaving 21 bases between. Germline CDR1 DFQATT, CDR2 SNEGSKA (reference sequence). The CDR3 has 15 amino acids. The CDR3, as DNA: TGCAGTGCCACGCGAGCGGTGGAGTGGATCAATGAGCAGTTCTTC. Amino acid sequence: CSATRAVEWINEQFF.

The chain recombines TRBV9 with TRBJ2-2; no clear D gene. The V end was cut by 3 bases, the J end by 4 bases, with 10 bases between. The CDR3 contains 14 residues. The germline V gene encodes CDR1 SGDLS and CDR2 YYNGEE. The CDR3 DNA is TGTGCCAGCAGCGATTTGTTGGTCACCGGGGAGCTGTTTTTT. As protein: CASSDLLVTGELFF.

This clonotype occurred many times. J is TRBJ2-5 and V is TRBV5-5, with 10 bases aligning to TRBD1. Trimming cost V 4 bases and J 4 bases; bases outside gene matches: 7. The CDR3 extends over 15 amino acids. Germline CDR1 and CDR2: SGHKS and YYEKEE (reference sequence). CDR3 protein: CASSRPGQGLETQYF. CDR3 nucleotides: TGTGCCAGCAGCCGCCCGGGACAGGGGCTAGAGACCCAGTACTTC.

A note on this clonotype: The junction departs from the called germline gene at one end, perhaps through a read error. The chain combines TRBV20-1 with TRBJ1-5, with D perhaps matching TRBD1 (5 bases). The length of the CDR3 is 23 residues. Germline lookup yields CDR1 DFQATT and CDR2 SNEGSKA (reference sequence). The DNA of the CDR3 is TGCAGTGCTAGGCTGACCGTCCGGTGTATTGGGGCTTCCATCGGATATAGCAATCAGGCCCAGCATTTT. This translates into CSARLTVRCIGASIGYSNQAQHF.

V gene TRBV7-8 combines with J gene TRBJ2-5, with D perhaps TRBD2 (5 bases). V was trimmed by 5 bases and J by 2 bases, leaving 12 bases between them. Germline assignment: CDR1 SGHVS and CDR2 FQNEAQ. This CDR3 contains 14 residues. CDR3: CASSPRAAQETQYF. The CDR3 DNA is TGTGCCAGCAGCCCGCGGGCAGCTCAAGAGACCCAGTACTTC. The entire variable domain, with the rest obtained from reference TRBV7-8 and TRBJ2-5, is as follows: GAGVSQSPRYKVAKRGQDVALRCDPISGHVSLFWYQQALGQGPEFLTYFQNEAQLDKSGLPSDRFFAERPEGSVSTLKIQRTQQEDSAVYLCASSPRAAQETQYFGPGTRLLVL.

As for this clonotype: A junction end diverges from the germline sequence, so it may reflect a read error. The V and J genes are TRBV6-1 and TRBJ2-2, with 12 bases lining up with TRBD2. The germline V gene has CDR1 MNHNS and CDR2 SASEGT. The CDR3 spans 18 residues. The DNA of the CDR3 is TGTGCCATCAGTGAAGCGTCTAGCGGGGGGGCCGAAGGCGGGGAGCTGTTTTTT. Translating gives CAISEASSGGAEGGELFF.